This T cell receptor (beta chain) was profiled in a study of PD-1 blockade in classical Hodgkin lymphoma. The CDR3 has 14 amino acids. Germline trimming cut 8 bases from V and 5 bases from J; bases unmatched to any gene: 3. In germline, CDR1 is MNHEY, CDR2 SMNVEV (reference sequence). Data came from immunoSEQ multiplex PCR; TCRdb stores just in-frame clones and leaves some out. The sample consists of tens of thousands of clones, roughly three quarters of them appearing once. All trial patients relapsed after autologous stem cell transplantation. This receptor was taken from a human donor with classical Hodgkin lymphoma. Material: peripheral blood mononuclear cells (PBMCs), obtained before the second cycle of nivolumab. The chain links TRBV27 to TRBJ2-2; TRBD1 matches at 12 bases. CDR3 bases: TGTGCCAGCCGGGACAGGGGGCGTACCGGGGAGCTGTTTTTT. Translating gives CASRDRGRTGELFF.